The sequence of this T cell receptor (beta chain) was determined in a study of graft-versus-host responses after intestinal transplantation. The wider study: Recipients across the board were started on anti-thymocyte globulin induction, then kept on tacrolimus and steroids for approximately three years.

V was shortened by 0 bases and J by 8 bases, with 16 bases between the two germline ends. Germline CDR1 and CDR2: MGHDK and SYGVNS. CDR3 size: 15 residues. The table came from immunoSEQ multiplex PCR; TCRdb's copy has only in-frame clones and leaves some out. Here the sample spans some 85,000 clones, 85% to 95% being singletons. A note on this clone: Antigen unknown.

The rearrangement joins TRBV25-1 to TRBJ1-2; D is unresolved. The receptor was isolated from a human donor who was the organ donor for an intestinal transplant. The material sequenced was unstimulated CD8+ T cells sorted from spleen or lymph node cells, taken before transplant. The CDR3 DNA is TGTGCCAGCAGTGAATACGTTGCGTCAACCTTGGGCTACACCTTC. Translation gives CASSEYVASTLGYTF.